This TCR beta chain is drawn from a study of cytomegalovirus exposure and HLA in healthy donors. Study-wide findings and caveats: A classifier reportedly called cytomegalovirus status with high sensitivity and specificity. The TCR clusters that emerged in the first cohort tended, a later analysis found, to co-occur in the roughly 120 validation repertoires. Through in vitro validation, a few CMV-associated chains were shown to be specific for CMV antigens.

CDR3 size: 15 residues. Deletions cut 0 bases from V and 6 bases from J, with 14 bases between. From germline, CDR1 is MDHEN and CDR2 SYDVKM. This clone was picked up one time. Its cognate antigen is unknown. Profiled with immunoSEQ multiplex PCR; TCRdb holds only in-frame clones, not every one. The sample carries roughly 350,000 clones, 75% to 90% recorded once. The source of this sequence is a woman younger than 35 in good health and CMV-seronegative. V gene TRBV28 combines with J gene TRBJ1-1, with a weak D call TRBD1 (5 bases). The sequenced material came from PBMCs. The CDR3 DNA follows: TGTGCCAGCAGTTTATGGGACACCCAAGGCTCTGAAGCTTTCTTT. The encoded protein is CASSLWDTQGSEAFF.